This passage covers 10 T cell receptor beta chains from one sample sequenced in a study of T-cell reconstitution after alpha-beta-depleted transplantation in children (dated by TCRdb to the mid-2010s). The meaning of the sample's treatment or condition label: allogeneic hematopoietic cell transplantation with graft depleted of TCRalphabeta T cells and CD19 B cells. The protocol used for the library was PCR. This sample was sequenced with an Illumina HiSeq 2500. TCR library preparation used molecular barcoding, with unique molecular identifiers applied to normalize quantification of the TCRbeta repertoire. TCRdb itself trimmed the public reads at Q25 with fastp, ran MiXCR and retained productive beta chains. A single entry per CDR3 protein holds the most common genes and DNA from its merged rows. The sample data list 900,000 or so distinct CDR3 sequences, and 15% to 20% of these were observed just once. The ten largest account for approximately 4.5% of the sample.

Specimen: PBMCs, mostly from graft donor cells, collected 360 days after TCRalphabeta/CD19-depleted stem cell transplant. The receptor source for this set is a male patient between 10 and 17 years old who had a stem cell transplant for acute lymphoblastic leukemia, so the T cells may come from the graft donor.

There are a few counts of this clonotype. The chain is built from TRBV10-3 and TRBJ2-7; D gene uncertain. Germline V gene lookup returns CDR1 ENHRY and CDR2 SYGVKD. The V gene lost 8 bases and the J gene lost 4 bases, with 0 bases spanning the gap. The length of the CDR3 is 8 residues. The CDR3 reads CAIYEQYF. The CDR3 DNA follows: TGTGCCATCTACGAGCAGTACTTC.

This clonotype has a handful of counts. CDR3 DNA: TGTGCCACCGTGCCCCGGGACAGGGGATTGAACACTGAAGCTTTCTTT. Protein sequence: CATVPRDRGLNTEAFF. The chain couples TRBV15 to TRBJ1-1, with 10 bases lining up with TRBD1. The CDR3 is 16 amino acids. Germline CDR1 is LNHNV and CDR2 is YYDKDF (reference sequence). After removal of 8 bases from V and 0 bases from J, the junction contained 9 bases not matched to a gene.

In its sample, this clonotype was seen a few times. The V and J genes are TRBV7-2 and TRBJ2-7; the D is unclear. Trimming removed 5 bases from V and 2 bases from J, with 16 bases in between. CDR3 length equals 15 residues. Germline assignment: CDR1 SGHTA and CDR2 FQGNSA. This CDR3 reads CASSPPPVGTYEQYF. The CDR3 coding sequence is TGTGCCAGCAGCCCCCCCCCGGTGGGGACCTACGAGCAGTACTTC.

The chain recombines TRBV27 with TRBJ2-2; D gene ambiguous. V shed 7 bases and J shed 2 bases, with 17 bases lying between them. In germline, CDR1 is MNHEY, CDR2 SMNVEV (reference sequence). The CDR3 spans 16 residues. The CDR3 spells CASTPRVGINTGELFF. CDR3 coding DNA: TGTGCCAGCACTCCAAGGGTGGGGATCAACACCGGGGAGCTGTTTTTT.

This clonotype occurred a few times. The chain's CDR3 is CSARDDPWGAKNIQYF. As DNA, the CDR3 is TGCAGTGCTAGAGATGATCCATGGGGTGCCAAAAACATTCAGTACTTC. The J gene is TRBJ2-4, the V gene TRBV20-1; unclear D gene. V dropped 0 bases and J dropped 1 base, with 13 bases sitting between them. Looked up from germline, CDR1 is DFQATT and CDR2 is SNEGSKA (reference sequence). The CDR3 loop spans 16 amino acids.

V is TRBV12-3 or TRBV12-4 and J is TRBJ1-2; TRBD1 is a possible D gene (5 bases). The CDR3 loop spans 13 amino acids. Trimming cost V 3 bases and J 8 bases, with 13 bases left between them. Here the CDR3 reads CASSLGRARGYTF. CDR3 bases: TGTGCCAGCAGTTTGGGCAGGGCTCGGGGCTACACCTTC.

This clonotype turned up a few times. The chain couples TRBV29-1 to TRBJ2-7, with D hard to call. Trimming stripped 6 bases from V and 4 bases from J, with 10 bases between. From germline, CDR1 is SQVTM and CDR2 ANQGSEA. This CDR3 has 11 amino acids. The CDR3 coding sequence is TGCAGCGTCTCCCACGAATACGAGCAGTACTTC. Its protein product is CSVSHEYEQYF.

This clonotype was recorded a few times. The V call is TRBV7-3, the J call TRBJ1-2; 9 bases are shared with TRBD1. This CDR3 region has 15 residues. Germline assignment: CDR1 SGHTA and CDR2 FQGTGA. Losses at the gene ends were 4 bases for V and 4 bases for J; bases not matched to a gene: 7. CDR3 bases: TGTGCCAGCAGCTCCTATACAGGGGGCGCCTATGGCTACACCTTC. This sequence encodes CASSSYTGGAYGYTF.

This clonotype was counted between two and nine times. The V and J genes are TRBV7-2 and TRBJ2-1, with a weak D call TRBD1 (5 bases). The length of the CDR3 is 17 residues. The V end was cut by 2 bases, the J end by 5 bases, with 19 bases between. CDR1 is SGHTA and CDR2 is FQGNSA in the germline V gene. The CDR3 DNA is TGTGCCAGCAGCTTACAGGGTAGCTGGGGTTCAGACAATGAGCAGTTCTTC. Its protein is CASSLQGSWGSDNEQFF. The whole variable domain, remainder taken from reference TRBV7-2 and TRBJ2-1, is GAGVSQSPSNKVTEKGKDVELRCDPISGHTALYWYRQSLGQGLEFLIYFQGNSAPDKSGLPSDRFSAERTGGSVSTLTIQRTQQEDSAVYLCASSLQGSWGSDNEQFFGPGTRLTVL.

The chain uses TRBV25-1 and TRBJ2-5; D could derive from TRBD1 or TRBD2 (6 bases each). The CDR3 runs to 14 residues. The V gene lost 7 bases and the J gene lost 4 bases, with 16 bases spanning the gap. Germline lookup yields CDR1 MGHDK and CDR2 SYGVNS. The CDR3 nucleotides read TGTGCCAGCATGGGGTGGGGGGCAGGAGAGACCCAGTACTTC. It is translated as CASMGWGAGETQYF. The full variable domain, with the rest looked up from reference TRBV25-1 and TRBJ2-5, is EADIYQTPRYLVIGTGKKITLECSQTMGHDKMYWYQQDPGMELHLIHYSYGVNSTEKGDLSSESTVSRIRTEHFPLTLESARPSHTSQYLCASMGWGAGETQYFGPGTRLLVL.